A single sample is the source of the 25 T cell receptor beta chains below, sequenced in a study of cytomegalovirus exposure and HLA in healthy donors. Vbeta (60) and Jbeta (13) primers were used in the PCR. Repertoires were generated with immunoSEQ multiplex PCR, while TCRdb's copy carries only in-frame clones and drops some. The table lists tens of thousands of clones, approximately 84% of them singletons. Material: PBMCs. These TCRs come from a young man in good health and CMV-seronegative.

The chain's CDR3 is CASSKRGGDYGYTF. The CDR3, as DNA: TGTGCCAGCAGCAAAAGAGGGGGCGACTATGGCTACACCTTC. V and J are TRBV5-8 and TRBJ1-2, with 7 bases matching TRBD1. After removal of 4 bases from V and 3 bases from J, the junction contained 6 bases not matched to a gene. Germline CDR1 and CDR2: SGHTS and YDEGEE. This CDR3 spans 14 amino acids.

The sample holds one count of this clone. CDR3 nucleotide sequence: TGCAGCGTGGAGGACAGGGGGCGGGCCTATGGCTACACCTTC. Protein: CSVEDRGRAYGYTF. The chain carries TRBV29-1 and TRBJ1-2; TRBD1 matches 11 bases. This CDR3 has 14 residues. The germline V gene has CDR1 SQVTM and CDR2 ANQGSEA. J lost 4 bases, V lost 6 bases, and 7 bases had no gene match.

The CDR3 loop reads CASRGFRDISTDTQYF. CDR3 nucleotides: TGTGCCAGCAGGGGGTTTCGGGACATCAGCACAGATACGCAGTATTTT. This chain joins TRBV2 and TRBJ2-3; D perhaps matches TRBD1 (6 bases). This CDR3 spans 16 amino acids. Germline CDR1 and CDR2: SNHLY and FYNNEI. The V end lost 6 bases, the J end lost 0 bases, and 16 bases lay between the germline ends.

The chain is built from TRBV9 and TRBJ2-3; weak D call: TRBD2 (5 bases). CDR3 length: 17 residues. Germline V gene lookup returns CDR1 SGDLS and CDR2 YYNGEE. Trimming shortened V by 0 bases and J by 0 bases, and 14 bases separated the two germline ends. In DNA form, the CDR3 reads TGTGCCAGCAGCGTAGAGGCTAGCCCAACTAGCACAGATACGCAGTATTTT. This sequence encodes CASSVEASPTSTDTQYF. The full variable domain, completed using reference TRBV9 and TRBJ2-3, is DSGVTQTPKHLITATGQRVTLRCSPRSGDLSVYWYQQSLDQGLQFLIQYYNGEERAKGNILERFSAQQFPDLHSELNLSSLELGDSALYFCASSVEASPTSTDTQYFGPGTRLTVL.

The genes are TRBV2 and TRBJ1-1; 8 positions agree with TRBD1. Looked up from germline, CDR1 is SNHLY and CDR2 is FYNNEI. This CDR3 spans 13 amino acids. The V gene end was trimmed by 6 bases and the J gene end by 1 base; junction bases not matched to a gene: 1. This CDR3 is CASRGQGNTEAFF. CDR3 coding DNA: TGTGCCAGCAGAGGACAGGGGAACACTGAAGCTTTCTTT.

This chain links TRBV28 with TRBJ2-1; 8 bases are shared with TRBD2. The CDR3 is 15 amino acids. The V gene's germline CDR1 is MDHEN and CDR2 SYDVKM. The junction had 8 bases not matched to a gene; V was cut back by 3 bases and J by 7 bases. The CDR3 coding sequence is TGTGCCAGCAGTTTGGAGGTAACGGGGGGGAATGAGCAGTTCTTC. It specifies CASSLEVTGGNEQFF.

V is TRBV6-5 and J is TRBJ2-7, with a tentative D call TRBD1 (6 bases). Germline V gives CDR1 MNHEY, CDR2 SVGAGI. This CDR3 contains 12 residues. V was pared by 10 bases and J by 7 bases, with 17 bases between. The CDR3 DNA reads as TGTGCCATCGGGCAGGGGCTGAGGGAGCAGTACTTC. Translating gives CAIGQGLREQYF.

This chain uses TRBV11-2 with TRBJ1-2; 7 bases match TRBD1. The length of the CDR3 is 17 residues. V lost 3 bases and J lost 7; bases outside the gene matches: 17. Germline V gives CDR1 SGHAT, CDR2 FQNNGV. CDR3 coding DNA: TGTGCCAGCAGCTTGTCCGGGACAGACCACGAACGTGGTGGCTACACCTTC. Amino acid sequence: CASSLSGTDHERGGYTF.

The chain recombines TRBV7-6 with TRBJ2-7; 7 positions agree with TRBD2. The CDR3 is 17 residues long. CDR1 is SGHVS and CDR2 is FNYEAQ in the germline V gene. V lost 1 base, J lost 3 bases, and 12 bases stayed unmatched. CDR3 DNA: TGTGCCAGCAGCTTAGATGCTAGCGGCTCACACCTCTACGAGCAGTACTTC. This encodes CASSLDASGSHLYEQYF.

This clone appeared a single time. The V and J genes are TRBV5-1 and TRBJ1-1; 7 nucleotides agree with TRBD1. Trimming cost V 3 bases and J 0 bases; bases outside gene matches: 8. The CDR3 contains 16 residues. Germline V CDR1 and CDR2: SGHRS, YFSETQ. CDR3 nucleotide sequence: TGCGCCAGCAGCTCGACAGGGACTGGGGTGAACACTGAAGCTTTCTTT. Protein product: CASSSTGTGVNTEAFF.

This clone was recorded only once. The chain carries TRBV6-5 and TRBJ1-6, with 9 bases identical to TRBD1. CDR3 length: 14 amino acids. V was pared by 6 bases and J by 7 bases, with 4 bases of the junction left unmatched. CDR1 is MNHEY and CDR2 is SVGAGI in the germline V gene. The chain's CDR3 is CASSPDRGNSPLHF. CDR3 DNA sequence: TGTGCCAGCAGCCCTGACAGGGGGAATTCACCCCTCCACTTT.

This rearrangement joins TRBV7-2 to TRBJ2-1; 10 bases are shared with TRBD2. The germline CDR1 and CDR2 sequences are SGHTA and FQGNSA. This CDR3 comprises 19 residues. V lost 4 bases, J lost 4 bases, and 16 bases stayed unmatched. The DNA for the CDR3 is TGTGCCAGCAGCTCTAAACCCGGGACTAGCGCTTCCATTTACAATGAGCAGTTCTTC. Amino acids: CASSSKPGTSASIYNEQFF. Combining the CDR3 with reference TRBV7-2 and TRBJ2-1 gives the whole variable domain GAGVSQSPSNKVTEKGKDVELRCDPISGHTALYWYRQSLGQGLEFLIYFQGNSAPDKSGLPSDRFSAERTGGSVSTLTIQRTQQEDSAVYLCASSSKPGTSASIYNEQFFGPGTRLTVL.

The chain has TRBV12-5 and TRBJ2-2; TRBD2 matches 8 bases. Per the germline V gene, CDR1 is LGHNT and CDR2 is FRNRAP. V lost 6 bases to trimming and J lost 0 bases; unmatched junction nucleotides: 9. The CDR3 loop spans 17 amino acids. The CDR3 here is CASGAMGGRPNTGELFF. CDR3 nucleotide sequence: TGTGCTAGTGGCGCGATGGGCGGGAGGCCGAACACCGGGGAGCTGTTTTTT.

The CDR3, as DNA: TGTGCCAGCAGCTTGGCAGGCCCTAACGAGCAGTACTTC. As protein: CASSLAGPNEQYF. The rearrangement links TRBV7-2 to TRBJ2-7; the D is unclear. V dropped 3 bases and J dropped 5 bases, with 11 bases sitting between them. Looked up from germline, CDR1 is SGHTA and CDR2 is FQGNSA. This CDR3 contains 13 residues.

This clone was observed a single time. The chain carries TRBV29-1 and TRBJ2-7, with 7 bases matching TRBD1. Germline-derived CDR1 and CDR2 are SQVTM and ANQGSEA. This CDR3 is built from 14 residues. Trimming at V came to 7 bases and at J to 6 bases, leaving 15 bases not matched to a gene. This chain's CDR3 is CSGGDRAGRSEQYF. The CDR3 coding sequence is TGCAGCGGGGGAGACAGGGCCGGTCGAAGCGAGCAGTACTTC.

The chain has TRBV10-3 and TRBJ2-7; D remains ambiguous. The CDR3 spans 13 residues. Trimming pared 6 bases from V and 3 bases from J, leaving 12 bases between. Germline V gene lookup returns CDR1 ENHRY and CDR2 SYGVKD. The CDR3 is CAIRVAENYEQYF. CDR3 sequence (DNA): TGTGCCATCAGGGTGGCGGAAAACTACGAGCAGTACTTC.

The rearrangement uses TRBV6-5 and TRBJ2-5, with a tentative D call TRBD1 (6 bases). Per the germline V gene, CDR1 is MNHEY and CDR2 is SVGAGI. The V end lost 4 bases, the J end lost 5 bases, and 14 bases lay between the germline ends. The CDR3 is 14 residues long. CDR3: CASSLPDQGETQYF. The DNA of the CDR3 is TGTGCCAGCAGTTTGCCAGACCAGGGGGAGACCCAGTACTTC.

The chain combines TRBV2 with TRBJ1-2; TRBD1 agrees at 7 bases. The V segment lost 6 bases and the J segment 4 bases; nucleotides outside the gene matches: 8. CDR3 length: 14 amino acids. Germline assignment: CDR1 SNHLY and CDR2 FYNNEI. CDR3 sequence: CASRQGRLSYGYTF. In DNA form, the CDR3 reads TGTGCCAGCAGACAGGGGCGCTTGTCCTATGGCTACACCTTC.

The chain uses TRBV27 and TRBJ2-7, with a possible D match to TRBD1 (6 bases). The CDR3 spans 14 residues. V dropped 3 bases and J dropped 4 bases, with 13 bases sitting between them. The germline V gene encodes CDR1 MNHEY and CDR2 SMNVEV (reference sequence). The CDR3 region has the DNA TGTGCCAGCAGTTTGGGACAATCTTCTTACGAGCAGTACTTC. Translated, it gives CASSLGQSSYEQYF.

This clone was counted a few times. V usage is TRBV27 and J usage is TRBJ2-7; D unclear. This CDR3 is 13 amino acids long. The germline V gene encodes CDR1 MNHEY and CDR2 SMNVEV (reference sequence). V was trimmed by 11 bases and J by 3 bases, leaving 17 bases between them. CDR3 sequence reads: CASALTAFYEQYF. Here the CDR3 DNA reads TGTGCCTCAGCACTAACGGCTTTCTACGAGCAGTACTTC.

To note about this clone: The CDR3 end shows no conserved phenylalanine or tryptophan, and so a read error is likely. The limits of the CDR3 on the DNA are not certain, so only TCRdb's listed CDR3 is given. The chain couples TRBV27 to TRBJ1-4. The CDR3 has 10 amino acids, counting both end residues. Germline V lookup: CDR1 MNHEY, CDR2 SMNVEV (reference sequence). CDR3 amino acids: CASSSPGLGS.

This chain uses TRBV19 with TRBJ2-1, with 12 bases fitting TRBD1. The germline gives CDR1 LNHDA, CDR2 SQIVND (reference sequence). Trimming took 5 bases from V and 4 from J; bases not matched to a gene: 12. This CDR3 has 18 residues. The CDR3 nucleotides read TGTGCCAGTAGTCTCTCCGGGACAGGGGGCTGGTTTTACAATGAGCAGTTCTTC. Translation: CASSLSGTGGWFYNEQFF.

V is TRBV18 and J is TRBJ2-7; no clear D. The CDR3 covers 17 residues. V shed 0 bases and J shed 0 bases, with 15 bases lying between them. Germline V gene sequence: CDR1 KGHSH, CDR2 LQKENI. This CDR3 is CASSPPLNPPISYEQYF. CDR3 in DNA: TGTGCCAGCTCACCACCGTTGAACCCCCCTATCTCCTACGAGCAGTACTTC.

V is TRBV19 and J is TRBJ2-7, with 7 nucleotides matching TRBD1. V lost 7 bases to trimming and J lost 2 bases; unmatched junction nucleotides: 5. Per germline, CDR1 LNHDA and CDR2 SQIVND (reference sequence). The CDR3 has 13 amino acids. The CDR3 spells CASNPTGTYEQYF. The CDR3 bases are TGTGCCAGTAATCCGACAGGGACCTACGAGCAGTACTTC.

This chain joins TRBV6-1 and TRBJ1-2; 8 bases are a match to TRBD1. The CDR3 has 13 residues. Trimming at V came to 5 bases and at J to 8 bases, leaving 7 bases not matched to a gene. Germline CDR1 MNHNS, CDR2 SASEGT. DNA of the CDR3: TGTGCCAGCAGTCCTTCGACAGGGGTAGGCTACACCTTC. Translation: CASSPSTGVGYTF.